This TCR beta chain is from a study of T-cell memory formation after mild COVID-19 (TCRdb year 2021). Background for the entire study: TCR sequence clusters from the two donors were largely donor specific. T-cell clones expanding and contracting after mild COVID-19 in two donors were tracked by longitudinal TCRalpha and TCRbeta repertoire sequencing. The cohort comprised two young, previously healthy adult volunteers, one female and one male. What the research found in general, with its limitations: From day 15 to 85, contracting clones showed balanced CD4/CD8 phenotypes, whereas a second wave of clones that expanded from day 15 to 37 leaned towards CD4+. Only a couple of mild cases were covered in the study, and larger cohorts including severe cases with pre-infection samples were considered necessary. Contracting CD4+ clones turned up mainly in the CM and EM memory subsets, whereas EMRA was where CD8+ clones were enriched. The second-wave clones that peaked on day 37 were not confirmed to be SARS-CoV-2 specific. Some responding clones were found in pre-infection memory, which suggests that pre-existing cross-reactive memory T cells took part in the SARS-CoV-2 response.

PBMCs were isolated by Ficoll-Paque density gradient centrifugation. Data came from an Illumina NovaSeq 6000. TCRalpha and TCRbeta cDNA libraries were built by 5'RACE with constant-segment primers, adding sample barcodes and unique molecular identifiers. Trizol reagent was used to extract RNA from every sample. Libraries were amplified in two PCR steps, with a second sample barcode and Illumina TruSeq adapters added in the second step. Sequencing of libraries was performed on an Illumina NovaSeq with 2 x 150 bp paired-end reads. The source study handled its data this way. With migec v1.2.7, reads were demultiplexed and then collapsed into UMI-guided consensus sequences. Using mixcr v2.1.11, UMI consensuses were aligned to TRA and TRB V and J templates and then assembled into clonotypes. A clonotype was counted as expanded or contracted only if both edgeR and NoisET called the change significant, with noise models trained on biological replicates. For edgeR calls, a false discovery rate-adjusted p below 0.01 and a log2 fold-change threshold of 1 were applied. As an exploratory analysis of dynamics, max-normalized trajectories of the 1000 most abundant clonotypes were examined by PCA with hierarchical clustering. Separately sequenced CD4+ and CD8+ repertoires were used to assign the CD4 or CD8 phenotype of responding clones. TCRdb handled the public reads itself, with Q25 trimming in fastp and clone calling in MiXCR, and kept productive beta chains. For every CDR3 protein sequence, its rows merge into one entry that carries the most common genes and DNA. The V and J calls and clone size are TCRdb's, not the authors'. Here the sample has some 120,000 distinct CDR3 sequences; about a sixth occur a single time. The ten largest clones add up to approximately 5.2% of the sample.

This clonotype was found once. Its antigen has not been determined. No base quality values were provided; no much bigger clone lies one nucleotide off. The clonotype was recovered from a man younger than 30 who had mild COVID-19 (a few samples of this study predate the infection). The sample titles of this study are shuffled in the database, so cell type and time point are left out; the donor was told from shared clones. The sequenced material came from PBMCs or a T cell subset sorted from them (not recorded which).

This receptor carries the CDR3 CASSVRATEAFF. The bases read TGTGCCAGCAGCGTTCGGGCCACTGAAGCTTTCTTT. Recombination joined TRBV5-6 with TRBJ1-1, with no confident D gene call. CDR1 and CDR2 are drawn from the germline V gene: SGHDT, YYEEEE. The V end loses 4 bases and the J end loses 4 bases, and a stretch of 8 bases separates them. From cysteine to phenylalanine, the CDR3 is 12 amino acids long. Solely the CDR3 DNA is kept, with 36 bases framed from the first base.